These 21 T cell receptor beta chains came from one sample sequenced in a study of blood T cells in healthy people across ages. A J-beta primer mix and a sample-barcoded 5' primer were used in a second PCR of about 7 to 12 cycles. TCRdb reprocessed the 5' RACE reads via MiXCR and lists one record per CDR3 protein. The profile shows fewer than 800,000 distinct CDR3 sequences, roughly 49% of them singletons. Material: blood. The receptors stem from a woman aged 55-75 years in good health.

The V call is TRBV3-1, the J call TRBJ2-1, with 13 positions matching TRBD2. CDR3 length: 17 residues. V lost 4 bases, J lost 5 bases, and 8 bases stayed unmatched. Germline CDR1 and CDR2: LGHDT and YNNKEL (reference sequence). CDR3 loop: CASSLPGLAGLNNEQFF. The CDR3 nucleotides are TGTGCCAGCAGCCTTCCGGGACTAGCGGGGTTAAACAATGAGCAGTTCTTC.

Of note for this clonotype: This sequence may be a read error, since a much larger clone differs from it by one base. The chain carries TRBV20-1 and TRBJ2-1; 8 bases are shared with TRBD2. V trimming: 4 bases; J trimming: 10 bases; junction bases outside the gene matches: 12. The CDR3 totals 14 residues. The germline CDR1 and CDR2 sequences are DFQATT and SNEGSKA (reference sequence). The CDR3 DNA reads TGCAGTGCTACGAGCGGGAGAGGAATCTACGAGCAGTTCTTC. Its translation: CSATSGRGIYEQFF.

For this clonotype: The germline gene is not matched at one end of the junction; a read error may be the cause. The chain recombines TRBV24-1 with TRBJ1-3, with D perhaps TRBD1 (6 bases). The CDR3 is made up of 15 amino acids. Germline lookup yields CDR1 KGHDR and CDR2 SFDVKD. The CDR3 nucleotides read TGTGCTACCAGTGATAGCAGGGGCTCTGGAAACACCATATATTTT. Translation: CATSDSRGSGNTIYF.

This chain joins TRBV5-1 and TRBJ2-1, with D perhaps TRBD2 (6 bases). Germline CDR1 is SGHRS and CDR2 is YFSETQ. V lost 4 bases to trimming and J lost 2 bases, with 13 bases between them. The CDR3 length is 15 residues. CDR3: CASSLASDAYNEQFF. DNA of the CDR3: TGCGCCAGCAGCCTAGCGAGCGATGCCTACAATGAGCAGTTCTTC. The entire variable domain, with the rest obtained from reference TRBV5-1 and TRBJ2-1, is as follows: KAGVTQTPRYLIKTRGQQVTLSCSPISGHRSVSWYQQTPGQGLQFLFEYFSETQRNKGNFPGRFSGRQFSNSRSEMNVSTLELGDSALYLCASSLASDAYNEQFFGPGTRLTVL.

This chain's CDR3 is CAISDRQGYNSPLHF. CDR3 coding DNA: TGTGCCATCAGTGACAGGCAGGGTTATAATTCACCCCTCCACTTT. The chain uses TRBV10-3 and TRBJ1-6; the D gene is possibly TRBD1 (5 bases). CDR1 and CDR2 (germline): ENHRY, SYGVKD. V gave up 3 bases and J gave up 4 bases, with 10 bases separating them. The CDR3 has 15 amino acids.

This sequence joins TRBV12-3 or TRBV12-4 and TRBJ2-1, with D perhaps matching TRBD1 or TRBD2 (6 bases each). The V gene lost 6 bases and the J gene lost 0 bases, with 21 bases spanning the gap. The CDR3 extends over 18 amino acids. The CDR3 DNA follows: TGTGCCAGCAGCAGGGTTGAGAAAAAGGGGGGCTCCTACAATGAGCAGTTCTTC. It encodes CASSRVEKKGGSYNEQFF.

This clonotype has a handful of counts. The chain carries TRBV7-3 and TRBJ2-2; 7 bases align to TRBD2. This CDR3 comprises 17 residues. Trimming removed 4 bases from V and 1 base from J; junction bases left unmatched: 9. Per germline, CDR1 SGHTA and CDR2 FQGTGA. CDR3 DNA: TGTGCCAGCAGCTCCCATACCCCTAGCGGGAACACCGGGGAGCTGTTTTTT. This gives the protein CASSSHTPSGNTGELFF.

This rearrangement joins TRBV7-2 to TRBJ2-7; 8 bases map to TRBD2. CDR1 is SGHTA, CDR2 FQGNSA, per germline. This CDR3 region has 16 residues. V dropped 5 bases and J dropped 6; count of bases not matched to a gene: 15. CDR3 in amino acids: CASSPRGGREISEQYF. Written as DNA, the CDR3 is TGTGCCAGCAGCCCACGGGGGGGCAGGGAGATATCCGAGCAGTACTTC.

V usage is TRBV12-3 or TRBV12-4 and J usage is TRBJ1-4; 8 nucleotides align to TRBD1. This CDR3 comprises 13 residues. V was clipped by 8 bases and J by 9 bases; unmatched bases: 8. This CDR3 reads CASLRTGIKKLFF. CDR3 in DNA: TGTGCCAGCCTCAGGACAGGGATAAAAAAACTGTTTTTT.

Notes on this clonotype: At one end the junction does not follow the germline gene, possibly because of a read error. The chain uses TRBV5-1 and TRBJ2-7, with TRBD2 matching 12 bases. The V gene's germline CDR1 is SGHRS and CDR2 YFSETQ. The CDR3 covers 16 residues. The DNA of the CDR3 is TGCGCCAGCAACTTGGAAGCTAGCGGGAGGGTGAGTGAGCAGTACTTC. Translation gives CASNLEASGRVSEQYF.

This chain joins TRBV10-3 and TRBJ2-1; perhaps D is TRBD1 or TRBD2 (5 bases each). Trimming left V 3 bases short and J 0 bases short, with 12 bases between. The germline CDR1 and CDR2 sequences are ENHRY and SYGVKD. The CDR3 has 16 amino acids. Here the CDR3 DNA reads TGTGCCATCAGTGACCCGGGACGAAGCTCCTACAATGAGCAGTTCTTC. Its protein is CAISDPGRSSYNEQFF.

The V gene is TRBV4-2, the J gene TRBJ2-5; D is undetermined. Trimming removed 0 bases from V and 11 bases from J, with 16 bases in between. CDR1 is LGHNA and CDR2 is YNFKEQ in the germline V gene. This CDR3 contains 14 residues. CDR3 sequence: CASSQEQIAYEQYF. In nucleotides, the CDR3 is TGTGCCAGCAGCCAAGAGCAGATCGCATATGAGCAGTACTTC.

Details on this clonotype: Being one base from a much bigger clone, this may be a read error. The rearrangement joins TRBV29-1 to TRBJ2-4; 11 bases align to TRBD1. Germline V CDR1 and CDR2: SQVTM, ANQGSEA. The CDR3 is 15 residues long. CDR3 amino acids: CSVVTGTGGKNTQYF. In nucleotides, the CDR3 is TGCAGCGTTGTGACCGGGACAGGGGGTAAAAACACTCAGTACTTC.

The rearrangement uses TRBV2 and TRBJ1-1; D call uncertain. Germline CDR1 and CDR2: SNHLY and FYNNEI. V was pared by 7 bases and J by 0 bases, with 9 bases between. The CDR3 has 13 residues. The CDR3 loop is CASIREVNTEAFF. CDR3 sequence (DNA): TGTGCCAGCATAAGGGAGGTGAACACTGAAGCTTTCTTT. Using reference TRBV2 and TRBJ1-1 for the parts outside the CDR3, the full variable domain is EPEVTQTPSHQVTQMGQEVILRCVPISNHLYFYWYRQILGQKVEFLVSFYNNEISEKSEIFDDQFSVERPDGSNFTLKIRSTKLEDSAMYFCASIREVNTEAFFGQGTRLTVV.

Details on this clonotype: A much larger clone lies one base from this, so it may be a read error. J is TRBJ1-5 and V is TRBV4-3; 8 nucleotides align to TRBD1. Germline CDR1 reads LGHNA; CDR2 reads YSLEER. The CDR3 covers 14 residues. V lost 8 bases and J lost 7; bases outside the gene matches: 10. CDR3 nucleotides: TGCGCCAGCTGCCCGGGACAGGAAGGACAGCCCCAGCATTTT. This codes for CASCPGQEGQPQHF.

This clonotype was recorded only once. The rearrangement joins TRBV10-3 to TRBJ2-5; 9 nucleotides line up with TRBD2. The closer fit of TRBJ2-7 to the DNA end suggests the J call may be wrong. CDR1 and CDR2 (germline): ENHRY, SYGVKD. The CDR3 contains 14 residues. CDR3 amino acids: CAISERLAAYEQYF. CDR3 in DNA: TGTGCCATCAGTGAAAGACTAGCGGCATACGAGCAGTACTTC.

The CDR3, as DNA: TGTGCCAGCAGCCAAGCGTTGGTACTAGCGGCAACTGTGAGGGATGAGCAGTTCTTC. As protein: CASSQALVLAATVRDEQFF. The V gene is TRBV3-1, the J gene TRBJ2-1; 8 bases match TRBD2. V was pared by 1 base and J by 8 bases, with 19 bases of the junction left unmatched. This CDR3 spans 19 amino acids. The V gene's germline CDR1 is LGHDT and CDR2 YNNKEL (reference sequence).

The CDR3 bases are TGCAGTGCCAATACGCCCGGACAGGCCAAAAACATTCAGTACTTC. Protein product: CSANTPGQAKNIQYF. The rearrangement joins TRBV20-1 to TRBJ2-4; tentatively, D is TRBD1 (6 bases). Germline V CDR1 and CDR2: DFQATT, SNEGSKA (reference sequence). The CDR3 runs 15 residues. V lost 6 bases to trimming and J lost 1 base, with 16 bases between them.

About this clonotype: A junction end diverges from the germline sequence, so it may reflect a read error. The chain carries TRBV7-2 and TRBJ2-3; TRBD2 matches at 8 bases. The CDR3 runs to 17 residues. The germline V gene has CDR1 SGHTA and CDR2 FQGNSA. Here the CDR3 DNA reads TGCGCCAGCAGCCTACGAGCGGGAGAGAGACGGGCAGATACGCAGTATTTT. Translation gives CASSLRAGERRADTQYF.

The CDR3 sequence is CASSQLGLAGGNEQFF. CDR3 coding DNA: TGTGCCAGCAGCCAACTAGGACTAGCGGGAGGCAATGAGCAGTTCTTC. This chain links TRBV28 with TRBJ2-1, with TRBD2 matching 14 bases. CDR1 is MDHEN and CDR2 is SYDVKM in the germline V gene. The length of the CDR3 is 16 residues. V gave up 6 bases and J gave up 6 bases; unmatched junction bases: 7.

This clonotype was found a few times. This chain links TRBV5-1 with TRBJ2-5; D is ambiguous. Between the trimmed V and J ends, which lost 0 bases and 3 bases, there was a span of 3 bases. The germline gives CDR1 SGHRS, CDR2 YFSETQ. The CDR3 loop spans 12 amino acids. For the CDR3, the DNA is TGCGCCAGCAGCTTGGAAAAAGAGACCCAGTACTTC. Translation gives CASSLEKETQYF. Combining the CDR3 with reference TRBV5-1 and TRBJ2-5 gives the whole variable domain KAGVTQTPRYLIKTRGQQVTLSCSPISGHRSVSWYQQTPGQGLQFLFEYFSETQRNKGNFPGRFSGRQFSNSRSEMNVSTLELGDSALYLCASSLEKETQYFGPGTRLLVL.